This T cell receptor (beta chain) was sequenced during a study of naive and memory T cell subsets. Study findings and constraints: Possibly reflecting memory cells re-expressing CD45RA, a few larger clonotypes occurred in naive repertoires, especially CD8.

This clonotype occurred a few times. Antigen: not known. The beta constant-region primer was an equimolar mix of two oligonucleotides covering TRBC1 and TRBC2. The ligated cDNA underwent four PCR rounds using SP2 and nested alpha and beta constant-region primers. TCRdb used MiXCR to reprocess the UMI-ligation and nested PCR reads, holding one entry per CDR3 protein. The data contain 90,000 to 120,000 distinct CDR3 sequences, around 15% of them singletons. Trimming stripped 1 base from V and 4 bases from J, with 10 bases between. There are 14 residues in the CDR3. Germline V gives CDR1 LGHNA, CDR2 YSLEER.

Sequencing was performed on naive CD8+ T cells from blood. The TCR was taken from a human donor in good health. The chain has TRBV4-3 and TRBJ1-1; D call uncertain. The CDR3 DNA follows: TGCGCCAGCAGCCAAGGTCCAGGACCCACTGAAGCTTTCTTT. Encoded protein: CASSQGPGPTEAFF.